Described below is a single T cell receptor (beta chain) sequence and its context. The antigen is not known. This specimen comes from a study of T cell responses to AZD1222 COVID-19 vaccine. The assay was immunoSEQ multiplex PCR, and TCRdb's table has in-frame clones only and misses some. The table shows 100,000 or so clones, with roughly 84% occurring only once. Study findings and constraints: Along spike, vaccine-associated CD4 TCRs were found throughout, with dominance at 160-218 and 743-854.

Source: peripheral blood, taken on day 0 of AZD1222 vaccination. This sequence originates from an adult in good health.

The DNA for the CDR3 is TGTGCCAGCAGCTTAGGGGGCCAGGCAGAAGCTTTCTTT. This sequence encodes CASSLGGQAEAFF. The chain couples TRBV11-2 to TRBJ1-1; weak D call: TRBD1 (5 bases). V lost 1 base and J lost 8, with 11 bases in between. CDR1 is SGHAT and CDR2 is FQNNGV in the germline V gene. The CDR3 contains 13 residues.